The 4 T cell receptor beta chains presented below share a single source sample, sequenced in a study of CD8 T cells in ankylosing spondylitis. TCRdb fed the 5' RACE reads into MiXCR, producing one record per CDR3 protein. Of 200,000 to 250,000 distinct CDR3 sequences listed, roughly 10% are singletons. The sample comprised blood, either unsorted or a sorted T cell fraction (not recorded which). The receptors shown here come from a male donor with ankylosing spondylitis or in good health (not recorded which).

This clonotype was seen more than once but under ten times. The chain uses TRBV7-9 and TRBJ2-7, with D perhaps TRBD1 or TRBD2 (5 bases each). The germline CDR1 and CDR2 sequences are SEHNR and FQNEAQ (reference sequence). V was pared by 3 bases and J by 5 bases, with 8 bases between. The CDR3 runs to 12 residues. The DNA for the CDR3 is TGTGCCAGCAGCTTTGGGACCCACGAGCAGTACTTC. Amino acid sequence: CASSFGTHEQYF. The full variable domain, its missing parts supplied by reference TRBV7-9 and TRBJ2-7, is DTGVSQNPRHKITKRGQNVTFRCDPISEHNRLYWYRQTLGQGPEFLTYFQNEAQLEKSRLLSDRFSAERPKGSFSTLEIQRTEQGDSAMYLCASSFGTHEQYFGPGTRLTVT.

This chain links TRBV9 with TRBJ1-1; D possibly corresponds to TRBD1 (6 bases). Trimming pared 7 bases from V and 3 bases from J, leaving 19 bases between. Germline CDR1 and CDR2: SGDLS and YYNGEE. The CDR3 runs to 15 residues. The CDR3 sequence: CASRPRGASDTEAFF. In DNA, the CDR3 is TGTGCCAGCCGGCCGCGGGGGGCGAGTGACACTGAAGCTTTCTTT. Variable domain in full (rest from reference TRBV9 and TRBJ1-1): DSGVTQTPKHLITATGQRVTLRCSPRSGDLSVYWYQQSLDQGLQFLIQYYNGEERAKGNILERFSAQQFPDLHSELNLSSLELGDSALYFCASRPRGASDTEAFFGQGTRLTVV.

The V call is TRBV5-1, the J call TRBJ2-5; TRBD1 or TRBD2 may be the D gene (5 bases each). The CDR3 spans 16 residues. Trimming pared 4 bases from V and 5 bases from J, leaving 21 bases between. CDR1 and CDR2 from the germline V gene are SGHRS and YFSETQ. The CDR3 DNA reads as TGCGCCAGCAGCACCCGACAGACCCACTCGGGGGAGACCCAGTACTTC. Protein sequence: CASSTRQTHSGETQYF. Complete variable domain (other parts from reference TRBV5-1 and TRBJ2-5): KAGVTQTPRYLIKTRGQQVTLSCSPISGHRSVSWYQQTPGQGLQFLFEYFSETQRNKGNFPGRFSGRQFSNSRSEMNVSTLELGDSALYLCASSTRQTHSGETQYFGPGTRLLVL.

This chain uses TRBV7-2 with TRBJ1-6, with D possibly matching TRBD1 (5 bases). The V end lost 2 bases, the J end lost 6 bases, and 14 bases lay between the germline ends. The germline V gene has CDR1 SGHTA and CDR2 FQGNSA. This CDR3 is 16 amino acids long. CDR3: CASSLRPPGSNSPLHF. CDR3 coding DNA: TGTGCCAGCAGCTTAAGGCCCCCAGGGAGTAATTCACCCCTCCACTTT.